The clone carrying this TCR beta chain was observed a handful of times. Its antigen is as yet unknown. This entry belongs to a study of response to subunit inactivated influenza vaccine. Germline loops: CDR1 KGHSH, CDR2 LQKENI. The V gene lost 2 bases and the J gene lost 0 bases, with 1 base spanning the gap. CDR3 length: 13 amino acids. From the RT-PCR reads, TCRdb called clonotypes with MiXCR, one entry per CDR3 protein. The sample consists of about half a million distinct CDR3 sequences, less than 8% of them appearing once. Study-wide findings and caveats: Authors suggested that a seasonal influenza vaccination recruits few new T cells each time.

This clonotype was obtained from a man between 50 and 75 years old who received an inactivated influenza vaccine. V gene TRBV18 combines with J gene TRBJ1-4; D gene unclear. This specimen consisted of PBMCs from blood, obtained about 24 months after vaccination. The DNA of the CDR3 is TGTGCCAGCTCACCAGCAACTAATGAAAAACTGTTTTTT. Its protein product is CASSPATNEKLFF.